This T cell receptor (beta chain) is drawn from a study of control samples from healthy donors and cancer patients. The CDR3 runs 14 residues. The V end was cut by 1 base, the J end by 1 base, with 7 bases between. In germline, CDR1 is SGHAT, CDR2 FQNNGV. Profiling relied on immunoSEQ multiplex PCR, and the TCRdb table lists in-frame clones only, not all of them. Of roughly 86,000 clones in the sample, 91% were seen once. The TCR originated in a man younger than 45 in good health. Sequencing was performed on blood. The gene calls are TRBV11-2 and TRBJ1-1, with D unclear. CDR3 loop: CASSLGFPNTEAFF. The CDR3 DNA sequence: TGTGCCAGCAGCTTAGGGTTCCCGAACACTGAAGCTTTCTTT.